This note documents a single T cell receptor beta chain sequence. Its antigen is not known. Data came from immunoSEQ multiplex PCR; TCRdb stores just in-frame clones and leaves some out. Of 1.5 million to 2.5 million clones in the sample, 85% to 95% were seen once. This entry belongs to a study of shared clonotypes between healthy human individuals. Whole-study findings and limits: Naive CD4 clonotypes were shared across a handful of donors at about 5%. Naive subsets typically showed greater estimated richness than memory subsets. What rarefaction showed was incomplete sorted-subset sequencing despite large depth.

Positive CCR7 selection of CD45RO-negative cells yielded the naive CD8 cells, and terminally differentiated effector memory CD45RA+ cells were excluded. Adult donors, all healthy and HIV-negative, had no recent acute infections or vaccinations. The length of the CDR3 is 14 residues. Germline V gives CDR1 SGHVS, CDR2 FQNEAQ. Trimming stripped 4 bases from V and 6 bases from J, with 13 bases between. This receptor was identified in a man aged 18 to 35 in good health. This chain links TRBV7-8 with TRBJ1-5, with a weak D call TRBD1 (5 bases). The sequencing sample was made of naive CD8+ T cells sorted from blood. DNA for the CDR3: TGTGCCAGCAGCTCGGGGGGACTAGGTCAGCCCCAGCATTTT. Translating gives CASSSGGLGQPQHF.